What follows are 27 T cell receptor beta chains derived from one specimen sequenced in a study of shared clonotypes between healthy human individuals. The assay was immunoSEQ multiplex PCR, and TCRdb's table has in-frame clones only and misses some. This table holds about 1.1 million clones, more than 75% found once. The sequenced sample was memory CD4+ T cells from PBMCs. The subset here: CD45RA-negative fraction. These receptors all stem from a man between 18 and 35 years old in good health. Some clones in this sample may be carry-over from other donors' samples.

In the case of this clone: The same CDR3 can be traced to other DNA sequences in this sample. The V call is TRBV5-1, the J call TRBJ2-5; no clear D. CDR1 SGHRS and CDR2 YFSETQ come from the germline V gene. V was shortened by 4 bases and J by 3 bases, with 4 bases between the two germline ends. This CDR3 comprises 11 residues. This chain's CDR3 is CASSREETQYF. The CDR3 nucleotides are TGCGCCAGCAGCCGCGAAGAGACCCAGTACTTC.

The V call is TRBV28, the J call TRBJ2-3, with D perhaps assigned TRBD1 or TRBD2 (5 bases each). With 6 bases removed from V and 2 bases from J, the gap between germline ends came to 12 bases. This CDR3 comprises 14 residues. CDR1 is MDHEN, CDR2 SYDVKM, per germline. The CDR3 region is CASRLGTSTDTQYF. For the CDR3, the DNA is TGTGCCAGCAGACTAGGGACCTCCACAGATACGCAGTATTTT.

The chain couples TRBV28 to TRBJ2-1, with a weak D call TRBD2 (6 bases). V lost 7 bases and J 13 bases, leaving 20 bases between the germline ends. The CDR3 is made up of 13 amino acids. Germline-derived CDR1 and CDR2 are MDHEN and SYDVKM. Written as DNA, the CDR3 is TGTGCCAGCACCCTTAGGACGGCGGGACGTCAGTTCTTC. This gives the protein CASTLRTAGRQFF.

This chain links TRBV27 with TRBJ2-3; TRBD2 agrees at 16 bases. Germline V CDR1 and CDR2: MNHEY, SMNVEV (reference sequence). Unmatched junction bases numbered 10, after V lost 4 bases and J lost 3 bases. The CDR3 is 19 amino acids. For the CDR3, the DNA is TGTGCCAGCAGTTCGCCGGGACTAGCGGGAGGGCGAGGAACAGATACGCAGTATTTT. Amino acid sequence: CASSSPGLAGGRGTDTQYF.

The J gene is TRBJ2-2, the V gene TRBV30, with 8 bases that match TRBD2. Germline lookup yields CDR1 GTSNPN and CDR2 SVGIG (reference sequence). V lost 6 bases, J lost 5 bases, and 11 bases stayed unmatched. There are 15 residues in the CDR3. CDR3 sequence reads: CACQIAGWGTGELFF. The CDR3 coding sequence is TGTGCCTGTCAAATAGCGGGGTGGGGGACCGGGGAGCTGTTTTTT. The entire variable domain, with the rest obtained from reference TRBV30 and TRBJ2-2, is as follows: SQTIHQWPATLVQPVGSPLSLECTVEGTSNPNLYWYRQAAGRGLQLLFYSVGIGQISSEVPQNLSASRPQDRQFILSSKKLLLSDSGFYLCACQIAGWGTGELFFGEGSRLTVL.

V is TRBV5-1 and J is TRBJ1-2, with D hard to call. This CDR3 comprises 13 residues. Germline V gene data show CDR1 as SGHRS and CDR2 as YFSETQ. Trimming removed 0 bases at V and 5 bases at J, with 8 bases between. The CDR3 here is CASSLDGIYGYTF. In DNA form, the CDR3 reads TGCGCCAGCAGCTTGGATGGCATTTATGGCTACACCTTC.

The J gene is TRBJ2-7, the V gene TRBV7-3; D is unresolved. The CDR3 totals 13 residues. V lost 3 bases, J lost 3 bases, and 9 bases lay in between. Germline V gene lookup returns CDR1 SGHTA and CDR2 FQGTGA. CDR3 nucleotides: TGTGCCAGCAGCTTCGCGAGGAACTACGAGCAGTACTTC. Translating gives CASSFARNYEQYF. The entire variable domain, with the rest obtained from reference TRBV7-3 and TRBJ2-7, is as follows: GAGVSQTPSNKVTEKGKYVELRCDPISGHTALYWYRQSLGQGPEFLIYFQGTGAADDSGLPNDRFFAVRPEGSVSTLKIQRTERGDSAVYLCASSFARNYEQYFGPGTRLTVT.

The genes are TRBV2 and TRBJ1-5; the D gene is possibly TRBD1 (6 bases). Germline CDR1 is SNHLY and CDR2 is FYNNEI. The CDR3 is 13 residues long. The V end lost 7 bases, the J end lost 4 bases, and 11 bases lay between the germline ends. In DNA form, the CDR3 reads TGTGCCAGCAAACCCACAGGGAATCAGCCCCAGCATTTT. Translating gives CASKPTGNQPQHF. Combining the CDR3 with reference TRBV2 and TRBJ1-5 gives the whole variable domain EPEVTQTPSHQVTQMGQEVILRCVPISNHLYFYWYRQILGQKVEFLVSFYNNEISEKSEIFDDQFSVERPDGSNFTLKIRSTKLEDSAMYFCASKPTGNQPQHFGDGTRLSIL.

The count of this clone is one. The chain has TRBV6-5 and TRBJ2-5; no definite D call. Germline values: CDR1 MNHEY, CDR2 SVGAGI. V gave up 3 bases and J gave up 12 bases, with 11 bases separating them. This CDR3 region has 11 residues. Here the CDR3 reads CASSYGSAEYF. CDR3 bases: TGTGCCAGCAGTTATGGAAGCGCGGAGTACTTC.

The chain uses TRBV5-5 and TRBJ2-1, with TRBD2 matching 12 bases. CDR3 length: 15 amino acids. Losses at the gene ends were 4 bases for V and 10 bases for J; bases not matched to a gene: 9. CDR1 is SGHKS, CDR2 YYEKEE, per germline (reference sequence). CDR3 nucleotide sequence: TGTGCCAGCAGCACTACGGGGACTAGCGGGCGCGAGCAGTTCTTC. Protein sequence: CASSTTGTSGREQFF.

The chain combines TRBV28 with TRBJ2-7, with 8 bases identical to TRBD2. The CDR3 runs to 12 residues. Germline CDR1 MDHEN, CDR2 SYDVKM. V was pared by 6 bases and J by 6 bases, with 4 bases of the junction left unmatched. The CDR3 nucleotides are TGTGCCAGCAGGCGGGAGGCGCGCGAGCAGTACTTC. It encodes CASRREAREQYF.

The J gene is TRBJ2-1, the V gene TRBV15; D is undetermined. The CDR3 has 13 residues. CDR1 LNHNV and CDR2 YYDKDF come from the germline V gene (reference sequence). Trimming took off 3 bases at V and 7 bases at J, with 10 bases between the two ends. This CDR3 reads CATSRFPANEQFF. CDR3 nucleotides: TGTGCCACCAGCAGGTTTCCGGCAAATGAGCAGTTCTTC.

A few counts support this clone. This rearrangement joins TRBV4-1 to TRBJ1-4; perhaps TRBD1 as D (5 bases). This CDR3 contains 16 residues. Germline V lookup: CDR1 MGHRA, CDR2 YSYEKL. V lost 3 bases, J lost 7 bases, and 18 bases lay in between. The CDR3 DNA is TGCGCCAGCAGCCAGACCAGGGTCCGCGGGCCTGAAAAACTGTTTTTT. This gives the protein CASSQTRVRGPEKLFF.

The chain combines TRBV2 with TRBJ2-1; 7 bases align to TRBD1. Trimming at V came to 4 bases and at J to 7 bases, leaving 7 bases not matched to a gene. The CDR3 runs to 14 residues. The V gene's germline CDR1 is SNHLY and CDR2 FYNNEI. CDR3 region: CASSAQGFGNEQFF. CDR3 in DNA: TGTGCCAGCAGTGCACAGGGGTTTGGAAATGAGCAGTTCTTC.

V is TRBV5-1 and J is TRBJ2-3; no firm D call. The CDR3 runs to 15 residues. The germline gives CDR1 SGHRS, CDR2 YFSETQ. Trimming removed 2 bases from V and 1 base from J, with 11 bases in between. The CDR3 loop reads CASSFLDLRTDTQYF. The DNA of the CDR3 is TGCGCCAGCAGCTTCCTCGATCTTCGCACAGATACGCAGTATTTT.

In the case of this clone: The same CDR3 also results from other DNA sequences found in this sample. The CDR3 region is CSVGEDTQYF. Written as DNA, the CDR3 is TGCAGCGTTGGGGAAGATACGCAGTATTTT. This chain links TRBV29-1 with TRBJ2-3; no clear D. CDR3 size: 10 residues. V lost 4 bases to trimming and J lost 5 bases, with 4 bases between them. Germline V gene data show CDR1 as SQVTM and CDR2 as ANQGSEA.

The chain uses TRBV27 and TRBJ2-4; D is perhaps TRBD1 (6 bases). The CDR3 is 16 amino acids. Per the germline V gene, CDR1 is MNHEY and CDR2 is SMNVEV (reference sequence). The V and J ends lost 5 bases and 0 bases respectively, with 14 bases between them. CDR3: CASSTRTAQAKNIQYF. CDR3 in DNA: TGTGCCAGCAGTACCCGGACAGCTCAAGCCAAAAACATTCAGTACTTC.

The V gene is TRBV30, the J gene TRBJ1-5; 11 bases line up with TRBD1. This CDR3 comprises 13 residues. CDR1 is GTSNPN and CDR2 is SVGIG in the germline V gene (reference sequence). V gave up 5 bases and J gave up 6 bases; unmatched junction bases: 3. CDR3 sequence: CAWAGTGGQPQHF. In DNA form, the CDR3 reads TGTGCCTGGGCCGGGACAGGGGGTCAGCCCCAGCATTTT.

The chain carries TRBV28 and TRBJ1-1; 7 nucleotides line up with TRBD1. The CDR3 runs to 15 residues. CDR1 and CDR2 from the germline V gene are MDHEN and SYDVKM. V shed 6 bases and J 4 bases; nucleotides not matched to a gene: 11. The CDR3 sequence: CASSLPGQLATEAFF. The DNA of the CDR3 is TGTGCCAGCAGCTTGCCGGGACAGCTCGCCACTGAAGCTTTCTTT.

About this clone itself: A read error is possible here, since a much larger clone lies one base away. The chain has TRBV7-9 and TRBJ2-7, with TRBD1 as a possible D gene (5 bases). The CDR3 contains 12 residues. V shed 6 bases and J shed 6 bases, with 12 bases lying between them. Per germline, CDR1 SEHNR and CDR2 FQNEAQ (reference sequence). The CDR3 DNA reads TGTGCCAGCAGTGCAGGGAAGTCCGAGCAGTACTTC. Amino acid sequence: CASSAGKSEQYF. Filled out from reference TRBV7-9 and TRBJ2-7, the complete variable domain reads DTGVSQNPRHKITKRGQNVTFRCDPISEHNRLYWYRQTLGQGPEFLTYFQNEAQLEKSRLLSDRFSAERPKGSFSTLEIQRTEQGDSAMYLCASSAGKSEQYFGPGTRLTVT.

This chain connects TRBV19 to TRBJ2-3, with D possibly matching TRBD2 (6 bases). Per the germline V gene, CDR1 is LNHDA and CDR2 is SQIVND (reference sequence). V was shortened by 2 bases and J by 2 bases, with 8 bases between the two germline ends. This CDR3 is 14 amino acids long. The CDR3, as DNA: TGTGCCAGTAGTATAACGGGACTCACAGATACGCAGTATTTT. Its translation: CASSITGLTDTQYF.

On this clone: The same CDR3 is also encoded by other DNA sequences in this sample. The CDR3 sequence: CASSPGPKETQYF. Here the CDR3 DNA reads TGTGCCAGCAGCCCCGGCCCAAAAGAGACCCAGTACTTC. The V call is TRBV7-2, the J call TRBJ2-5, with no clear D. Germline V gives CDR1 SGHTA, CDR2 FQGNSA. The CDR3 consists of 13 residues. The V and J ends lost 5 bases and 3 bases respectively, with 10 bases between them.

The chain couples TRBV27 to TRBJ1-1; 7 bases map to TRBD1. CDR3 length equals 14 residues. CDR1 MNHEY and CDR2 SMNVEV come from the germline V gene (reference sequence). The J segment lost 1 base and the V segment lost 5 bases, leaving 4 bases of the junction unmatched. In DNA, the CDR3 is TGTGCCAGCAGTCGGGGACAGAAGAACACTGAAGCTTTCTTT. Its protein is CASSRGQKNTEAFF.

A word on this clone: The sample holds other DNA sequences that translate to the same CDR3. The rearrangement uses TRBV11-2 and TRBJ2-5; possibly TRBD1 or TRBD2 for D (5 bases each). From germline, CDR1 is SGHAT and CDR2 FQNNGV. The CDR3 is 13 amino acids. V was trimmed by 3 bases and J by 1 base, leaving 6 bases between them. The CDR3: CASSFGAQETQYF. As DNA, the CDR3 is TGTGCCAGCAGCTTCGGGGCCCAAGAGACCCAGTACTTC.

The genes are TRBV19 and TRBJ2-1; 8 nucleotides agree with TRBD1. Germline assignment: CDR1 LNHDA and CDR2 SQIVND (reference sequence). This CDR3 is 14 amino acids long. V lost 9 bases and J lost 1; bases outside the gene matches: 5. The CDR3 DNA follows: TGTGCCAGCATCGACAGGGGTTCCTACAATGAGCAGTTCTTC. It translates to CASIDRGSYNEQFF.

Concerning this clone: Other DNA sequences in this specimen translate into the identical CDR3. The CDR3 loop reads CASSRDRSNEKLFF. The CDR3 bases are TGTGCCAGCAGTAGGGACAGATCAAATGAAAAACTGTTTTTT. This chain joins TRBV2 and TRBJ1-4, with TRBD1 identical over 7 bases. The CDR3 runs to 14 residues. V was pared by 5 bases and J by 5 bases, with 5 bases of the junction left unmatched. The germline CDR1 and CDR2 sequences are SNHLY and FYNNEI.

As regards this clone: This likely came from a read error, as a far larger clone is one base away. The chain is built from TRBV7-3 and TRBJ2-7, with D perhaps given as TRBD1 or TRBD2 (5 bases each). CDR3 length equals 13 residues. V lost 5 bases, J lost 1 base, and 9 bases lay in between. Germline assignment: CDR1 SGHTA and CDR2 FQGTGA. CDR3 DNA sequence: TGTGCCAGCAGCCGGGACCATTCCTACGAGCAGTACTTC. Translation gives CASSRDHSYEQYF.